This T cell receptor (beta chain) is drawn from a study of CD8+ T cells in alopecia areata. General study points: Sequencing of scalp tissue also captures the resident alphabeta T cells of normal skin. Lesional scalp, especially alopecia totalis/universalis, showed higher clonality than normal scalp.

Trimming took 2 bases from V and 10 from J, leaving 7 bases between them. The CDR3 length is 12 residues. The germline V gene encodes CDR1 SGHDT and CDR2 YYEEEE. Investigators isolated RNA and reverse transcribed it into cDNA to act as the sequencing template. The method was immunoSEQ multiplex PCR; TCRdb's version includes in-frame clones alone and lacks a portion of them. The sample comprises fewer than 70,000 clones, around 40% of which are singletons, and roughly 51% rests with the top ten. Specimens obtained from alopecia areata patients comprised lesional scalp punch biopsies and peripheral blood. A remark on this clone: The antigen remains unidentified.

The TCR originated in a human donor with alopecia areata. Sequences were obtained from NKG2D-low CD8+ T cells sorted from blood. The V and J genes are TRBV5-6 and TRBJ1-6, with no clear D. CDR3 DNA: TGTGCCAGCAGCTTAAATTCCTCACCCCTCCACTTT. This gives the protein CASSLNSSPLHF.